The present T cell receptor (beta chain) was sequenced within a study of PD-L1 blockade in urothelial cancer. Study overall: Beginning in about 2014, patients received atezolizumab, given as 1,200 mg intravenously every 3 weeks.

The J segment lost 5 bases and the V segment lost 3 bases, leaving 6 bases of the junction unmatched. CDR1 is SGHAT, CDR2 FQNNGV, per germline. This CDR3 has 14 residues. Study-wide results and limits: At 3 weeks on treatment, tumor-associated clones expanded more with durable benefit.

Generated by immunoSEQ multiplex PCR, the TCRdb table keeps only in-frame clones and is missing some. The data hold roughly 43,000 clones, with more than 75% observed a single time. Details on this clone: Antigen: not known.

Time point reported: pretreatment peripheral blood. Sample: PBMCs, taken around atezolizumab (anti-PD-L1) treatment. The sequence derives from a man aged 55 to 70 with urothelial cancer. J is TRBJ2-7 and V is TRBV11-2; 8 bases are shared with TRBD2. Here the CDR3 DNA reads TGTGCCAGCAGCTTTGGACTAGCAAGTGACGAGCAGTACTTC. Residues: CASSFGLASDEQYF.